Below, 21 T cell receptor beta chains from the same sample are listed, as sequenced in a study of blood T cell repertoires in COVID-19. Sequencing was performed with immunoSEQ multiplex PCR; in TCRdb, only in-frame clones are kept and a portion is missing. This table has under 150,000 clones, about four fifths appearing once. The sequenced sample was peripheral blood. The receptors shown here come from a woman aged 40 to 49 with acute or convalescent COVID-19.

CDR3 DNA sequence: TGTGCCAGCAGCTTGGGACAGGGGGTGACAGAGACCCAGTACTTC. It yields the protein CASSLGQGVTETQYF. The chain carries TRBV5-4 and TRBJ2-5; 9 bases align to TRBD1. With V trimmed by 0 bases and J by 4 bases, 4 bases remained unmatched. The CDR3 runs 15 residues. CDR1 is SGHNT and CDR2 is YYREEE in the germline V gene (reference sequence).

This chain links TRBV30 with TRBJ1-6; possibly TRBD1 for D (6 bases). V was pared by 5 bases and J by 0 bases, with 17 bases between. This CDR3 comprises 17 residues. CDR1 and CDR2 (germline): GTSNPN, SVGIG (reference sequence). Here the CDR3 DNA reads TGTGCCTGGGAACAGGGACATCGAAGCTCCTATAATTCACCCCTCCACTTT. Translated, it gives CAWEQGHRSSYNSPLHF.

V gene TRBV12-5 combines with J gene TRBJ2-7; 12 positions agree with TRBD2. The germline CDR1 and CDR2 sequences are LGHNT and FRNRAP. J was trimmed by 5 bases and V by 4 bases; bases with no gene match: 12. This CDR3 spans 17 amino acids. The CDR3 DNA reads TGTGCTAGTGGTTCCTACTCAACGACTAGCGGGAGCGACGAGCAGTACTTC. The encoded protein is CASGSYSTTSGSDEQYF.

The chain uses TRBV25-1 and TRBJ1-1; 9 bases line up with TRBD1. From germline, CDR1 is MGHDK and CDR2 SYGVNS. V lost 3 bases and J lost 10; bases outside the gene matches: 6. This CDR3 contains 13 residues. The CDR3 DNA reads TGTGCCAGCAGTGACTACAGGGGGCAGCGAGCTTTCTTT. Amino acids: CASSDYRGQRAFF.

V is TRBV4-3 and J is TRBJ1-2, with D unresolved. The length of the CDR3 is 14 residues. Per germline, CDR1 LGHNA and CDR2 YSLEER. Trimming pared 5 bases from V and 0 bases from J, leaving 10 bases between. CDR3 protein: CASSEKLSNYGYTF. The CDR3 DNA follows: TGCGCCAGCAGCGAGAAATTGTCTAACTATGGCTACACCTTC.

The chain uses TRBV3-1 (or the pseudogene TRBV3-2) and TRBJ1-1, with D unresolved. Deletions cut 8 bases from V and 1 base from J, with 5 bases between. From germline, CDR1 is LGHDT and CDR2 YNNKEL (reference sequence). The CDR3 sequence is 11 residues long. This chain's CDR3 is CASVRNTEAFF. The CDR3 DNA reads TGTGCCAGCGTTAGGAACACTGAAGCTTTCTTT.

A few counts support this clone. The rearrangement uses TRBV20-1 and TRBJ1-2; D not resolved. The CDR3 contains 11 residues. Per germline, CDR1 DFQATT and CDR2 SNEGSKA (reference sequence). The V gene lost 6 bases and the J gene lost 6 bases, with 11 bases spanning the gap. CDR3 nucleotides: TGCAGTGCATCCGTCGGGGATGGCTACACCTTC. This encodes CSASVGDGYTF.

The CDR3 DNA follows: TGTGCCACCGGGGCTGGAAACACCATATATTTT. It is translated as CATGAGNTIYF. The V gene is TRBV12-3 or TRBV12-4, the J gene TRBJ1-3, with D unresolved. The CDR3 consists of 11 residues. V lost 10 bases and J 2 bases, leaving 6 bases between the germline ends.

J is TRBJ2-4 and V is TRBV5-1; D remains unclear. Per the germline V gene, CDR1 is SGHRS and CDR2 is YFSETQ. The CDR3 is 12 residues long. V lost 2 bases and J 8 bases, leaving 8 bases between the germline ends. The CDR3 DNA is TGCGCCAGCAGCTTAAACCAGGACATTCAGTACTTC. Protein product: CASSLNQDIQYF.

This clone appeared a few times. The chain couples TRBV12-3 or TRBV12-4 to TRBJ1-2; D remains unclear. The germline V and J ends were trimmed by 6 bases and 4 bases, with 12 bases remaining between them. This CDR3 has 13 residues. CDR3 DNA sequence: TGTGCCAGCAGCCATACCGGGAGCTATGGCTACACCTTC. It codes for CASSHTGSYGYTF.

The chain joins TRBV5-1 to TRBJ1-2, with TRBD1 matching over 11 bases. CDR3 size: 14 residues. V trimming: 4 bases; J trimming: 2 bases; junction bases outside the gene matches: 1. Germline-derived CDR1 and CDR2 are SGHRS and YFSETQ. The CDR3 coding sequence is TGCGCCAGCAGCCGGGACAGGGGGAACTATGGCTACACCTTC. It specifies CASSRDRGNYGYTF.

This chain connects TRBV20-1 to TRBJ1-2; perhaps TRBD1 as D (5 bases). The germline gives CDR1 DFQATT, CDR2 SNEGSKA (reference sequence). The CDR3 runs 15 residues. Deletions cut 3 bases from V and 4 bases from J, with 18 bases between. The CDR3 nucleotides read TGCAGTGCTAGTCCGCCGGTAGGGGACTCCTATGGCTACACCTTC. It codes for CSASPPVGDSYGYTF.

The chain recombines TRBV9 with TRBJ1-1; D unresolved. V was shortened by 0 bases and J by 1 base, with 7 bases between the two germline ends. The CDR3 sequence is 14 residues long. Germline V gene sequence: CDR1 SGDLS, CDR2 YYNGEE. The CDR3 sequence is CASSVATANTEAFF. Here the CDR3 DNA reads TGTGCCAGCAGCGTAGCAACAGCGAACACTGAAGCTTTCTTT. Together with reference TRBV9 and TRBJ1-1, the CDR3 gives the full variable domain: DSGVTQTPKHLITATGQRVTLRCSPRSGDLSVYWYQQSLDQGLQFLIQYYNGEERAKGNILERFSAQQFPDLHSELNLSSLELGDSALYFCASSVATANTEAFFGQGTRLTVV.

The J gene is TRBJ2-3, the V gene TRBV19; 10 bases agree with TRBD2. CDR1 LNHDA and CDR2 SQIVND come from the germline V gene (reference sequence). The CDR3 length is 17 residues. V was pared by 5 bases and J by 2 bases, with 10 bases of the junction left unmatched. CDR3 in amino acids: CASSSTGTSVSTDTQYF. The CDR3 DNA reads as TGTGCCAGTAGTTCCACCGGGACTAGCGTTTCCACAGATACGCAGTATTTT.

CDR3 in DNA: TGCGCCAGCAGCCAATTTTATAGCGGCCAAGAGACCCAGTACTTC. Translating gives CASSQFYSGQETQYF. This chain connects TRBV4-3 to TRBJ2-5; D is possibly TRBD2 (6 bases). V was clipped by 2 bases and J by 1 base, with 11 bases between them. Germline values: CDR1 LGHNA, CDR2 YSLEER. The CDR3 contains 15 residues.

The chain employs TRBV6-6 and TRBJ2-3; TRBD2 is a possible D gene (5 bases). Deletions cut 2 bases from V and 6 bases from J, with 15 bases between. Per germline, CDR1 MNHNY and CDR2 SVGAGI (reference sequence). The CDR3 is 15 amino acids. The CDR3 loop reads CASSYGLADWDTQYF. Here the CDR3 DNA reads TGTGCCAGCAGTTACGGGCTAGCTGACTGGGATACGCAGTATTTT.

In its sample, this clone was seen once. The V and J genes are TRBV7-9 and TRBJ1-2; D perhaps matches TRBD1 (5 bases). The CDR3 is 14 amino acids. The germline V gene has CDR1 SEHNR and CDR2 FQNEAQ (reference sequence). V was pared by 5 bases and J by 4 bases, with 14 bases between. CDR3 nucleotide sequence: TGTGCCAGCAGCCCAAACCAGGGCTCCTATGGCTACACCTTC. It encodes CASSPNQGSYGYTF.

The V and J genes are TRBV5-1 and TRBJ2-7; TRBD1 agrees at 9 bases. The CDR3 totals 14 residues. V was clipped by 2 bases and J by 12 bases; unmatched bases: 12. CDR1 and CDR2 from the germline V gene are SGHRS and YFSETQ. This CDR3 is CASSLDPGTGIWYF. CDR3 DNA sequence: TGCGCCAGCAGCTTAGACCCCGGGACAGGGATTTGGTACTTC.

This clone was recorded once. The chain carries TRBV30 and TRBJ2-1; the match to TRBD2 covers 8 bases. CDR1 GTSNPN and CDR2 SVGIG come from the germline V gene (reference sequence). V lost 7 bases to trimming and J lost 0 bases; unmatched junction nucleotides: 5. This CDR3 spans 14 amino acids. The CDR3 nucleotides are TGTGCCTCCACTGCGGGGGGCTCCTACAATGAGCAGTTCTTC. Encoded protein: CASTAGGSYNEQFF. The full variable domain, with the rest looked up from reference TRBV30 and TRBJ2-1, is SQTIHQWPATLVQPVGSPLSLECTVEGTSNPNLYWYRQAAGRGLQLLFYSVGIGQISSEVPQNLSASRPQDRQFILSSKKLLLSDSGFYLCASTAGGSYNEQFFGPGTRLTVL.

The chain uses TRBV6-5 and TRBJ1-2, with TRBD1 matching over 7 bases. Germline V gene data show CDR1 as MNHEY and CDR2 as SVGAGI. The CDR3 is made up of 14 amino acids. The V and J ends lost 4 bases and 0 bases, in that order; junction bases with no gene match: 2. CDR3 protein: CASSLTGTNYGYTF. DNA for the CDR3: TGTGCCAGCAGTTTGACAGGGACTAACTATGGCTACACCTTC.

The chain recombines TRBV7-2 with TRBJ1-1; no firm D call. Per germline, CDR1 SGHTA and CDR2 FQGNSA. This CDR3 region has 11 residues. V lost 3 bases, J lost 7 bases, and 6 bases lay in between. CDR3 in amino acids: CASSFRREAFF. CDR3 nucleotide sequence: TGTGCCAGCAGCTTTCGTCGTGAAGCTTTCTTT.